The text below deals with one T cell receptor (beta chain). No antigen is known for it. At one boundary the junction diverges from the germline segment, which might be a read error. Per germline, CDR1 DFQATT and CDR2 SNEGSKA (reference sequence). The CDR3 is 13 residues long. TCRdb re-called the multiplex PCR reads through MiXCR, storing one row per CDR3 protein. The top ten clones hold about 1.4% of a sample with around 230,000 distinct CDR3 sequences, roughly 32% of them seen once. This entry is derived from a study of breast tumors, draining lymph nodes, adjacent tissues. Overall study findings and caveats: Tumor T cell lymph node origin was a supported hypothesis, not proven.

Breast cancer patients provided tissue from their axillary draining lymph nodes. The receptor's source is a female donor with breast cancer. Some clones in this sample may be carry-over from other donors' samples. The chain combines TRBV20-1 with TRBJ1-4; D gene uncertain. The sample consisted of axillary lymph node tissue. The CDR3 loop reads CSARESGRETLFF. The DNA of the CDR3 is TGCAGTGCTCGAGAATCTGGGAGGGAAACACTGTTTTTT.